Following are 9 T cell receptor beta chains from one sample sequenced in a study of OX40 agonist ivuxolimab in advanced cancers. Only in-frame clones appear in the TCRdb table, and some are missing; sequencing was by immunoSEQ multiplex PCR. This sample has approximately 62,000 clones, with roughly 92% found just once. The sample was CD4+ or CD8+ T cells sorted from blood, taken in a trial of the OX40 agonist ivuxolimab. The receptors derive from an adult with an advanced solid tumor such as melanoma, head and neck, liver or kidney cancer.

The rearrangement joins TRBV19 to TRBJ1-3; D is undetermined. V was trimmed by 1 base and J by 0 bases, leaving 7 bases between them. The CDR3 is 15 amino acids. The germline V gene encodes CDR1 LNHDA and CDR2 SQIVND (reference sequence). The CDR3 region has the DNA TGTGCCAGTAGTATAGGGTCGGCCTCTGGAAACACCATATATTTT. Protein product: CASSIGSASGNTIYF. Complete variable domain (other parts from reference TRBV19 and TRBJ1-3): DGGITQSPKYLFRKEGQNVTLSCEQNLNHDAMYWYRQDPGQGLRLIYYSQIVNDFQKGDIAEGYSVSREKKESFPLTVTSAQKNPTAFYLCASSIGSASGNTIYFGEGSWLTVV.

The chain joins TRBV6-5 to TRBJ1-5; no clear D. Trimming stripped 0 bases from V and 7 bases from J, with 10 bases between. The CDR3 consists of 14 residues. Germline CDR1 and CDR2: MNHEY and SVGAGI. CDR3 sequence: CASSYSGRGQPQHF. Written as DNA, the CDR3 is TGTGCCAGCAGTTACTCCGGAAGAGGGCAGCCCCAGCATTTT.

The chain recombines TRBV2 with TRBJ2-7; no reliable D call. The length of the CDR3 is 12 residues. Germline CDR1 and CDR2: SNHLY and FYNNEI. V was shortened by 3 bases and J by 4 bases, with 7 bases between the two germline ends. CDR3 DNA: TGTGCCAGCAGTGAGGTTCGTTACGAGCAGTACTTC. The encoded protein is CASSEVRYEQYF.

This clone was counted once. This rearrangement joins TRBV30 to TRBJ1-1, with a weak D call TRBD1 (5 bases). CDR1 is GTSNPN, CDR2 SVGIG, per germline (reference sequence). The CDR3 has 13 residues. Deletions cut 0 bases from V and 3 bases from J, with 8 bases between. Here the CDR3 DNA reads TGTGCCTGGAGTGTGGTGGGGGACACTGAAGCTTTCTTT. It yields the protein CAWSVVGDTEAFF.

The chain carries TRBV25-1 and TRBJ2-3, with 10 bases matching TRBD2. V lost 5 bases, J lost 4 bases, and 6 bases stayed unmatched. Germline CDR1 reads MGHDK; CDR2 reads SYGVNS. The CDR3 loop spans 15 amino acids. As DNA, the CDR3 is TGTGCCAGCAGTTCGACTAGCGGGCCTCCAGATACGCAGTATTTT. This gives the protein CASSSTSGPPDTQYF.

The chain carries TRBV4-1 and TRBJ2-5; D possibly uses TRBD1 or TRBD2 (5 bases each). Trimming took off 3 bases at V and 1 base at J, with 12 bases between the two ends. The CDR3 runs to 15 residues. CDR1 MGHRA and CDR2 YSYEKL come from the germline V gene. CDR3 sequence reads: CASSHEGRAQETQYF. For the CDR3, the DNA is TGCGCCAGCAGCCATGAGGGACGGGCCCAAGAGACCCAGTACTTC.

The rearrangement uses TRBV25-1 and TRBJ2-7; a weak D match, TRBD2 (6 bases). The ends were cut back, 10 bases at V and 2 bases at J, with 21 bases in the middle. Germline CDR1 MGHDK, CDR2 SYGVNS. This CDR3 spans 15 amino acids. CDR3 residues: CATSPPGRETYEQYF. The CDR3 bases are TGTGCCACCTCTCCCCCCGGACGGGAGACCTACGAGCAGTACTTC.

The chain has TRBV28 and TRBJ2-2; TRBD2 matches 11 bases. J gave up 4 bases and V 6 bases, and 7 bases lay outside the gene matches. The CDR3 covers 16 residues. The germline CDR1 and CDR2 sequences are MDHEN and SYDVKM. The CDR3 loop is CASSAPGLAVTGELFF. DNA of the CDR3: TGTGCCAGCAGCGCCCCGGGACTAGCGGTCACCGGGGAGCTGTTTTTT.

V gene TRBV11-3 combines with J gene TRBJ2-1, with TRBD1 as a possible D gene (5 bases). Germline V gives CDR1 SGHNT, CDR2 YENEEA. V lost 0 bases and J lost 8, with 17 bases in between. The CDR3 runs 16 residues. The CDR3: CASSLEAGGALDEQFF. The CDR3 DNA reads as TGTGCCAGCAGCTTAGAAGCTGGTGGGGCCCTCGATGAGCAGTTCTTC.